The rows below give T cell receptor beta chains drawn from one sample of a study of cytomegalovirus exposure and HLA in healthy donors. Measured with immunoSEQ multiplex PCR; TCRdb has only the in-frame clones, and not every one. Of more than 95,000 clones in the sample, approximately 80% were seen once. Sequencing was done on a sample of PBMCs. The receptors derive from a man between 40 and 49 years old in good health and CMV-seronegative. CDR3s leave out the opening cysteine and the closing phenylalanine or tryptophan. The order of the fields is V gene, D gene, J gene, CDR3 protein. The D gene is left open where the match is weak.

v_gene: TRBV14; d_gene: TRBD1; j_gene: TRBJ1-6; CDR3aa: ASSMRQGYYNSPLH
v_gene: TRBV25-1; d_gene: TRBD1; j_gene: TRBJ1-4; CDR3aa: ASSAPGTGRSREKLF
v_gene: TRBV7-2; d_gene: NA; j_gene: TRBJ1-5; CDR3aa: ASSGRGSNQPQH
v_gene: TRBV18; d_gene: NA; j_gene: TRBJ1-4; CDR3aa: ASSRARSTNEKLF
v_gene: TRBV27; d_gene: NA; j_gene: TRBJ1-5; CDR3aa: ASSYSYNQPQH
v_gene: TRBV5-1; d_gene: TRBD1; j_gene: TRBJ1-1; CDR3aa: ASSGDRGVEAF
v_gene: TRBV2; d_gene: TRBD2; j_gene: TRBJ2-1; CDR3aa: ASSPISGGVNEQF
v_gene: TRBV7-2; d_gene: NA; j_gene: TRBJ1-2; CDR3aa: ASSSYEGLSLYGYT
v_gene: TRBV7-9; d_gene: NA; j_gene: TRBJ1-1; CDR3aa: ASSSFTGAAF
v_gene: TRBV2; d_gene: NA; j_gene: TRBJ1-2; CDR3aa: ASSEALLYFRPSGYT
v_gene: TRBV6-5; d_gene: TRBD2; j_gene: TRBJ2-1; CDR3aa: ASSPTSDPYNEQF
v_gene: TRBV29-1; d_gene: NA; j_gene: TRBJ1-1; CDR3aa: SVGSGDTTEAF
v_gene: TRBV5-1; d_gene: NA; j_gene: TRBJ2-2; CDR3aa: ASSSFASYGELF